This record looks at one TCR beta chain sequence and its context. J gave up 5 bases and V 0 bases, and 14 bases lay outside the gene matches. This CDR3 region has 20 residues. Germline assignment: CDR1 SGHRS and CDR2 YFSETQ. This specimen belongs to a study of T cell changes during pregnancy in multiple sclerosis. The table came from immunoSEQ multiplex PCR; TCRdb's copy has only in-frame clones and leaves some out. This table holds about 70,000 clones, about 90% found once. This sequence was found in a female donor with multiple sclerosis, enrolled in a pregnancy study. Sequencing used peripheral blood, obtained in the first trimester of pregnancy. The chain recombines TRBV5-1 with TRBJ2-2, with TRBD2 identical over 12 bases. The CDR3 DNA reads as TGCGCCAGCAGCTTGGATAGATATCCTAGCGGGAGGGCCAAAACCGGGGAGCTGTTTTTT. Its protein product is CASSLDRYPSGRAKTGELFF.